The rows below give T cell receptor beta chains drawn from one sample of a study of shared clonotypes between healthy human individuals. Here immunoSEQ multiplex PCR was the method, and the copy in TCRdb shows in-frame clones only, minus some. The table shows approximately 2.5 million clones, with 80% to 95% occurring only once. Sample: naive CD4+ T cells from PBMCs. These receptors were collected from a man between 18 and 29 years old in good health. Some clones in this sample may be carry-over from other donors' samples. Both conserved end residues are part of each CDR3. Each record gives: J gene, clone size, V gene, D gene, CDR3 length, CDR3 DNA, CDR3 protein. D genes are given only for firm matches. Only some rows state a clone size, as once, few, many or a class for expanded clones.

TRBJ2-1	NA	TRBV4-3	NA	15	TGCGCCAGCAGCCCCCAAACCCTAGGAAGCAATGAGCAGTTCTTC	CASSPQTLGSNEQFF
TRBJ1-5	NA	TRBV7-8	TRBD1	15	TGTGCCAGCCAAGTAGGACAGGGCGTCGGTCAGCCCCAGCATTTT	CASQVGQGVGQPQHF
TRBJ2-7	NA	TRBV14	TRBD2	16	TGTGCCAGCAGCCAGACTAGCGGGAGGTACCGGGGCGAGCAGTACTTC	CASSQTSGRYRGEQYF
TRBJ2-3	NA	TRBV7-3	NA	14	TGTGCCAGCAGTTATTCGACTAGCACAGATACGCAGTATTTT	CASSYSTSTDTQYF
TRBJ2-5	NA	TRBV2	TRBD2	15	TGTGCCAGCAGTGCCCAAAGCGGGAGGGAGGAGACCCAGTACTTC	CASSAQSGREETQYF
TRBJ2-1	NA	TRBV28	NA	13	TGTGCCAGCAGCTTGACAGGCCGCCATGAGCAGTTCTTC	CASSLTGRHEQFF
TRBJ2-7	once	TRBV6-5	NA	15	TGTGCCAGCAGTTACCTACCCGGGACTCCCTACGAGCAGTACTTC	CASSYLPGTPYEQYF
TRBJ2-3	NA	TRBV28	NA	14	TGTGCCAGCAGTTCAAGCTCAGGGAGAGATACGCAGTATTTT	CASSSSSGRDTQYF
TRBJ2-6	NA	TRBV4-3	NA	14	TGCGCCAGCAGCCGGGGGAATGGGGCCAACGTCCTGACTTTC	CASSRGNGANVLTF
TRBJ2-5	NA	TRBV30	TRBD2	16	TGTGCCTGGAGCGCGGGACTAGCGGGAGGGTCAGAGACCCAGTACTTC	CAWSAGLAGGSETQYF
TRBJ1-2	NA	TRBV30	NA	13	TGTGCCTGGAGCCGGGATCGGACAGACGGCTACACCTTC	CAWSRDRTDGYTF
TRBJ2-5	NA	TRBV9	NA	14	TGTGCCAGCAGCGTAGGGACGGCTCAAGAGACCCAGTACTTC	CASSVGTAQETQYF
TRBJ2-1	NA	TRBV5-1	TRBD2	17	TGCGCCAGCAGCTCCGGACTAGCGGGAGCCCCCTACAATGAGCAGTTCTTC	CASSSGLAGAPYNEQFF
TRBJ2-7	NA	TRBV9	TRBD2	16	TGTGCCAGCAGCGTAGGACTAGCGGGAGCCGTGGGCGAGCAGTACTTC	CASSVGLAGAVGEQYF
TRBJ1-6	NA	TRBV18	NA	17	NA	CASSHFGPGEYNSPLHF
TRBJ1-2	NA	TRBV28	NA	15	TGTGCCAGCAGTTTAAGAGACCGACTTGGCTATGGCTACACCTTC	CASSLRDRLGYGYTF
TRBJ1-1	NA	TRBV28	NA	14	TGTGCCAGCAGGGCTCTGGAAGGTTTCGCTGAAGCTTTCTTT	CASRALEGFAEAFF
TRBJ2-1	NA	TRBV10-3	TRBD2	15	TGTGCCATCAGCGGACTAGCGGGGGGTTACAATGAGCAGTTCTTC	CAISGLAGGYNEQFF
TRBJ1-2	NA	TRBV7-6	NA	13	TGTGCCAGCAGCTGGGGAAGGGGCAAAGGCTACACCTTC	CASSWGRGKGYTF
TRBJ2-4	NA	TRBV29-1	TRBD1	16	TGCAGCGTTGAGCGAATAGACAGGGTGTCCAAAAACATTCAGTACTTC	CSVERIDRVSKNIQYF
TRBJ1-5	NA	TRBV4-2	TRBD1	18	TGTGCCAGCAGCCAAGATCCGCCCGGACAGGGTCGCAATCAGCCCCAGCATTTT	CASSQDPPGQGRNQPQHF
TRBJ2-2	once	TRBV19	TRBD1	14	TGTGCCAGTAGCTGGGACAGCCCTGACGAGGAGCTGTTTTTT	CASSWDSPDEELFF
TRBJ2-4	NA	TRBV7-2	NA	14	TGTGCCAGCAGCCGGGAGAGAGCCAAAAACATTCAGTACTTC	CASSRERAKNIQYF
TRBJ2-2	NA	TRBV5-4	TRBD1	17	TGTGCCAGCACTCGGGACAGGGGGATCTATGACACCGGGGAGCTGTTTTTT	CASTRDRGIYDTGELFF
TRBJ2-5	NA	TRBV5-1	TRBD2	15	TGCGCCAGCAGTCCGACTAGCGGGTCGGGGGAGACCCAGTACTTC	CASSPTSGSGETQYF
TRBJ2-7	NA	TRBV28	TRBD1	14	TGTGCCAGCAGCCTAACCGGGACAGGGTACGAGCAGTACTTC	CASSLTGTGYEQYF
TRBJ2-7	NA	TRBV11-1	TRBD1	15	TGTGCCAGCAGCCTCGACAGGGCCCGCTCCTACGAGCAGTACTTC	CASSLDRARSYEQYF
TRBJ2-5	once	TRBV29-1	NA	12	TGCAGCGCTTACAGGGGAGGGGAGACCCAGTACTTC	CSAYRGGETQYF
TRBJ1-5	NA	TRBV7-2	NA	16	TGTGCCAGCAGCCTGGGGCTAAGGACAGCTCATCAGCCCCAGCATTTT	CASSLGLRTAHQPQHF
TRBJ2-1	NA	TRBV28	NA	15	TGTGCCAGCAGTTTATGGGGGAGCTCCTACAATGAGCAGTTCTTC	CASSLWGSSYNEQFF
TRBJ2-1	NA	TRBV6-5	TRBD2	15	TGTGCCAGCAGAGCGGGTAGCGGGAGGGGGTATGAGCAGTTCTTC	CASRAGSGRGYEQFF
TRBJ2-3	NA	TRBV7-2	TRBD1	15	TGTGCCAGCAGCTCCCGGGACAGGTTAACAGATACGCAGTATTTT	CASSSRDRLTDTQYF
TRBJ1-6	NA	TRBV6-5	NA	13	TGTGCCAGCAGCTCAACAGGGAATTCACCCCTCCACTTT	CASSSTGNSPLHF
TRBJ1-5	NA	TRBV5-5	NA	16	TGTGCCAGCAGCTCAGCCGGCACCCATAGCAATCAGCCCCAGCATTTT	CASSSAGTHSNQPQHF
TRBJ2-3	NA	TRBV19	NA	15	TGTGCCAGTAGTACCCGGGGCTCTAGCACAGATACGCAGTATTTT	CASSTRGSSTDTQYF
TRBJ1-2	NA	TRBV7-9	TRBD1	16	TGTGCCAGCAGCTTTGACGGGACAGACCATAACTATGGCTACACCTTC	CASSFDGTDHNYGYTF
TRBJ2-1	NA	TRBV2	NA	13	TGTGCCAGCAGGGACAGAGCCTACAATGAGCAGTTCTTC	CASRDRAYNEQFF
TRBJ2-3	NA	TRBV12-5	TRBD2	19	TGTGCTAGTGGTTTTTCTATTCTAAAGAGCGGGAGGAGCACAGATACGCAGTATTTT	CASGFSILKSGRSTDTQYF
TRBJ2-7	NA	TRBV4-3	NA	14	TGCGCCAGCAGCCAAGCTGTTTATGGATACGAGCAGTACTTC	CASSQAVYGYEQYF
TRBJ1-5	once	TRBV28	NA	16	TGTGCCAGCAGGTCGATTTTTCCAGGGGTTCATCAGCCCCAGCATTTT	CASRSIFPGVHQPQHF
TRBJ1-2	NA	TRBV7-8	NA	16	TGTGCCAGCAGCTTAGTCCCGGGAACCATTAACTATGGCTACACCTTC	CASSLVPGTINYGYTF
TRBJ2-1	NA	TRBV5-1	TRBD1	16	TGCGCCAGCAGCTTGCAGGGGGCAATGGATAACAATGAGCAGTTCTTC	CASSLQGAMDNNEQFF
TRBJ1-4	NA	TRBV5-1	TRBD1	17	TGCGCCAGCAGCTCCAGAATCAATACAGGGGCGGGTGAAAAACTGTTTTTT	CASSSRINTGAGEKLFF
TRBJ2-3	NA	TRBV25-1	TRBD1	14	TGTGCCAGCGGCCTAGGACAGGGGCCAGATACGCAGTATTTT	CASGLGQGPDTQYF
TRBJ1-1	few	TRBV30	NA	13	TGTGCCTGGAGCCAAGTACTGAACACTGAAGCTTTCTTT	CAWSQVLNTEAFF
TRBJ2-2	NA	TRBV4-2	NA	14	TGTGCCAGCAGCCAAGATCAGAACACCGGGGAGCTGTTTTTT	CASSQDQNTGELFF
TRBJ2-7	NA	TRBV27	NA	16	TGTGCCAGCAGCGTCCGGGGGGCGCTTCGGTCCTACGAGCAGTACTTC	CASSVRGALRSYEQYF
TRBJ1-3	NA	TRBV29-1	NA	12	TGCAGCCCCAGGCACAGAGACGACACCATATATTTT	CSPRHRDDTIYF
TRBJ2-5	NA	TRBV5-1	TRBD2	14	TGCGCCAGCAGCAGGCCTAGCGGGCAAGAGACCCAGTACTTC	CASSRPSGQETQYF
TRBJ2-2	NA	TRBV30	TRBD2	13	TGTGCCTGGACTAGCGGTAACACCGGGGAGCTGTTTTTT	CAWTSGNTGELFF
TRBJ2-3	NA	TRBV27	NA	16	TGTGCCAGCATCGTTCGCCGGCTGGACGCGGCAGATACGCAGTATTTT	CASIVRRLDAADTQYF
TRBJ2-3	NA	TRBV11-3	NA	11	TGTGCCAGCAGCTCAGGGGATACGCAGTATTTT	CASSSGDTQYF
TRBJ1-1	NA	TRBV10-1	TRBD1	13	TGCGCCATGGACAGGGACGGGTTTGTGGGGGCTTTCTTT	CAMDRDGFVGAFF
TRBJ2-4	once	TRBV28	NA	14	TGTGCCAGCACCCCGGGACTGCCTAAAAACATTCAGTACTTC	CASTPGLPKNIQYF
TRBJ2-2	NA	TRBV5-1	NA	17	TGCGCCAGCAGCTTGGAACAGGGCGTGCGGGGGACCGGGGAGCTGTTTTTT	CASSLEQGVRGTGELFF
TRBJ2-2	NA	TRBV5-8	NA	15	TGTGCCAGCAGCGCTGGACTCTGGAACACCGGGGAGCTGTTTTTT	CASSAGLWNTGELFF
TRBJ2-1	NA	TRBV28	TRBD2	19	TGTGCCAGCTTCCAGACTAGCGGGAGGGTCCGGGGCTCCTACAATGAGCAGTTCTTC	CASFQTSGRVRGSYNEQFF
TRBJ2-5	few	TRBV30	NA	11	TGTGCCTGGAGTCAAGGCCCGACCCAGTACTTC	CAWSQGPTQYF
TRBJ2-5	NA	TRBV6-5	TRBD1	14	TGTGCCAGCACAACGACAGGGGCGGTAGAGACCCAGTACTTC	CASTTTGAVETQYF
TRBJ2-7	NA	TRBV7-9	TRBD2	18	TGTGCCAGCAGCGATCCTAGGACTAGCGGGAGTGGCTCCTACGAGCAGTACTTC	CASSDPRTSGSGSYEQYF